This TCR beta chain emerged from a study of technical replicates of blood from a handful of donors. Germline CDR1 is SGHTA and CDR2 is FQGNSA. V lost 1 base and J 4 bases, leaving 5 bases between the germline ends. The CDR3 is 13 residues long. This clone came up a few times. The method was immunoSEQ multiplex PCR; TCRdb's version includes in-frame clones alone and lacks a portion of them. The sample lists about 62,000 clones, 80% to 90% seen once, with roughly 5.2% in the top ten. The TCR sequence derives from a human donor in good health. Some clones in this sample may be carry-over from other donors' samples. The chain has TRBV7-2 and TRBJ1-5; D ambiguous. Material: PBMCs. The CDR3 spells CASSLEPNQPQHF. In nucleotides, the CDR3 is TGTGCCAGCAGCTTAGAGCCAAATCAGCCCCAGCATTTT.